The 8 T cell receptor beta chains reported below all come from one sample, sequenced in a study of OX40 agonist ivuxolimab in advanced cancers. Clones were read by immunoSEQ multiplex PCR, and TCRdb kept only the in-frame ones, dropping some. Of some 73,000 clones in the sample, 80% to 90% were seen once. Here the sequenced sample was CD4+ or CD8+ T cells sorted from blood, taken in a trial of the OX40 agonist ivuxolimab. The receptors were sampled from an adult with an advanced solid tumor such as melanoma, head and neck, liver or kidney cancer.

The rearrangement uses TRBV28 and TRBJ2-7; D perhaps matches TRBD1 (5 bases). Germline loops: CDR1 MDHEN, CDR2 SYDVKM. Trimming removed 10 bases at V and 4 bases at J, with 14 bases between. The CDR3 is made up of 12 amino acids. This CDR3 reads CATHTGVYEQYF. The DNA for the CDR3 is TGTGCCACCCATACAGGAGTGTACGAGCAGTACTTC.

The chain joins TRBV6-5 to TRBJ2-2; D not resolved. Germline CDR1 MNHEY, CDR2 SVGAGI. This CDR3 has 16 amino acids. V was pared by 0 bases and J by 5 bases, with 13 bases between. CDR3 sequence: CASSYSKWVETGELFF. For the CDR3, the DNA is TGTGCCAGCAGTTACTCGAAGTGGGTGGAGACCGGGGAGCTGTTTTTT.

The CDR3 sequence is CAWSVQGGYEQYF. DNA for the CDR3: TGTGCCTGGAGTGTACAGGGAGGGTACGAGCAGTACTTC. The gene calls are TRBV30 and TRBJ2-7; possible D gene TRBD2, 7 bases. V was cut by 0 bases and J by 4 bases, with 10 bases left in between. The germline V gene encodes CDR1 GTSNPN and CDR2 SVGIG (reference sequence). This CDR3 has 13 residues.

J is TRBJ2-2 and V is TRBV6-1; 8 nucleotides line up with TRBD1. The CDR3 has 14 amino acids. Germline CDR1 is MNHNS and CDR2 is SASEGT. Losses at the gene ends were 8 bases for V and 1 base for J; bases not matched to a gene: 3. CDR3 DNA sequence: TGTGCCAGCGCCGGGACAGGGAACACCGGGGAGCTGTTTTTT. It translates to CASAGTGNTGELFF.

This clone was found once. This chain joins TRBV19 and TRBJ2-7; D unresolved. Germline V gene lookup returns CDR1 LNHDA and CDR2 SQIVND (reference sequence). CDR3 length: 11 residues. V was cut by 9 bases and J by 3 bases, with 9 bases left in between. The CDR3 sequence is CASRHLYEQYF. CDR3 nucleotide sequence: TGTGCCAGCCGACACCTCTACGAGCAGTACTTC. Filled out from reference TRBV19 and TRBJ2-7, the complete variable domain reads DGGITQSPKYLFRKEGQNVTLSCEQNLNHDAMYWYRQDPGQGLRLIYYSQIVNDFQKGDIAEGYSVSREKKESFPLTVTSAQKNPTAFYLCASRHLYEQYFGPGTRLTVT.

The chain couples TRBV5-1 to TRBJ1-5; 8 nucleotides agree with TRBD1. V dropped 3 bases and J dropped 2; count of bases not matched to a gene: 1. The CDR3 is 14 amino acids. Germline V gene data show CDR1 as SGHRS and CDR2 as YFSETQ. The CDR3 sequence: CASSSGQGNQPQHF. CDR3 coding DNA: TGCGCCAGCAGCTCGGGACAGGGCAATCAGCCCCAGCATTTT.

This sequence joins TRBV30 and TRBJ2-3; 9 nucleotides agree with TRBD1. The V segment lost 3 bases and the J segment 3 bases; nucleotides outside the gene matches: 4. There are 14 residues in the CDR3. Germline values: CDR1 GTSNPN, CDR2 SVGIG (reference sequence). The CDR3 DNA sequence: TGTGCCTGGAGAAACAGGGGGCATACAGATACGCAGTATTTT. Translating it yields CAWRNRGHTDTQYF.

The chain recombines TRBV2 with TRBJ2-1, with D possibly being TRBD2 (5 bases). V lost 5 bases to trimming and J lost 11 bases, with 13 bases between them. The CDR3 covers 12 residues. CDR1 SNHLY and CDR2 FYNNEI come from the germline V gene. The CDR3 nucleotides read TGTGCCAGCAGTACGGACTCCCGTAAGCAGTTCTTC. Protein: CASSTDSRKQFF.